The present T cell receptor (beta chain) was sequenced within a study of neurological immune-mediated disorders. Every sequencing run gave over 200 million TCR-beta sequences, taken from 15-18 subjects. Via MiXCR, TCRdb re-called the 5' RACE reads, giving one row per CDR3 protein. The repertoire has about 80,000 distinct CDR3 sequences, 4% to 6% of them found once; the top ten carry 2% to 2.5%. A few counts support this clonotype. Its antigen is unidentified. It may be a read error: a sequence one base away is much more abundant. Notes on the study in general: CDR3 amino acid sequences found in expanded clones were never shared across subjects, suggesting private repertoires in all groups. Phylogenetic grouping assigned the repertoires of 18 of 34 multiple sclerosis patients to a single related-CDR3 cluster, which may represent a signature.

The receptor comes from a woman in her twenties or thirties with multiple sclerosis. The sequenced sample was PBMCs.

CDR3 bases: TGCGCCAGCAGCTCGGGGCCGGGAGGGGGGACCCAGTACTTC. Translated: CASSSGPGGGTQYF. The J gene is TRBJ2-5, the V gene TRBV5-1, with 8 bases identical to TRBD2. Germline CDR1 is SGHRS and CDR2 is YFSETQ. The V gene end was trimmed by 3 bases and the J gene end by 7 bases; junction bases not matched to a gene: 8. This CDR3 is built from 14 residues.